These T cell receptor beta chains were read from a single sample in a study of T-cell reconstitution after alpha-beta-depleted transplantation in children. One entry per CDR3 protein results from TCRdb running MiXCR on the PCR reads. Here the sample spans about 370,000 distinct CDR3 sequences, 20% being singletons. Sequencing was performed on PBMCs from the stem cell graft donor, taken from the stem cell graft. The receptors come from a human donor who donated a stem cell graft to a child with acute myeloid leukemia. Both conserved end residues are part of each CDR3. D genes are given only for firm matches. Not all rows give a size; the values are once, few, many and, for expanded clones, a class.

d_gene	abundance	j_gene	v_gene	CDR3aa	CDR3nt
TRBD2	few	TRBJ2-7	TRBV7-9	CASSPRTSGIYYEQYF	TGTGCCAGCAGCCCTCGGACTAGCGGGATTTACTACGAGCAGTACTTC
-	few	TRBJ1-2	TRBV29-1	CSVWAGNGYTF	TGCAGCGTTTGGGCAGGAAATGGCTACACCTTC
-	many	TRBJ1-1	TRBV5-1	CASSLGDADTEAFF	TGCGCCAGCAGCTTAGGGGATGCGGACACTGAAGCTTTCTTT
TRBD2	-	TRBJ2-1	TRBV5-1	CASSSTSGSLYEQFF	TGCGCCAGCAGCTCCACTAGCGGGAGTTTGTATGAGCAGTTCTTC
-	many	TRBJ2-1	TRBV7-9	CASSLNPSYNEQFF	TGTGCCAGCAGCTTAAATCCCTCCTACAATGAGCAGTTCTTC
-	many	TRBJ2-3	TRBV4-3	CASSQEGPSTDTQYF	TGCGCCAGCAGCCAAGAAGGCCCCAGCACAGATACGCAGTATTTT
TRBD2	few	TRBJ2-1	TRBV27	CASSFGTRWDNEQFF	TGTGCCAGCAGTTTCGGGACTAGATGGGACAATGAGCAGTTCTTC
TRBD2	-	TRBJ2-7	TRBV4-2	CASSQEGLAGGIPYEQYF	TGTGCCAGCAGCCAAGAAGGGCTAGCGGGAGGGATCCCCTACGAGCAGTACTTC
-	few	TRBJ2-3	TRBV12-3/TRBV12-4	CASSLTRMQYF	TGTGCCAGCAGTTTGACTAGAATGCAGTATTTT
TRBD1	few	TRBJ2-7	TRBV20-1	CSARDRERYEQYF	TGCAGTGCTAGGGACAGGGAACGATACGAGCAGTACTTC
-	-	TRBJ1-6	TRBV20-1	CSAPQGRGIGSPLHF	TGCAGTGCACCCCAGGGGCGGGGAATAGGTTCACCCCTCCACTTT
TRBD2	many	TRBJ2-1	TRBV12-3/TRBV12-4	CASSPRISGRGSEQFF	TGTGCCAGCAGCCCCAGAATTAGCGGGAGGGGAAGTGAGCAGTTCTTC
-	many	TRBJ2-7	TRBV24-1	CATSGRTAEQYF	TGTGCCACCAGTGGTAGGACAGCGGAGCAGTACTTC
-	-	TRBJ2-3	TRBV28	CASSSSPGLTDTQYF	TGTGCCAGCAGTTCATCTCCGGGCCTCACAGATACGCAGTATTTT
-	-	TRBJ1-1	TRBV2	CASTESTEAFF	TGTGCCAGCACCGAATCTACTGAAGCTTTCTTT
-	many	TRBJ1-1	TRBV6-5	CASSYGDTEAFF	TGTGCCAGCAGTTACGGTGACACTGAAGCTTTCTTT
TRBD1	few	TRBJ2-1	TRBV7-3	CASSQQGQEYNEQFF	TGTGCCAGCAGCCAACAAGGACAGGAGTACAATGAGCAGTTCTTC
TRBD2	-	TRBJ2-1	TRBV6-1	CASSADGGRANEQFF	TGTGCCAGCAGCGCTGATGGCGGGAGGGCCAATGAGCAGTTCTTC
-	few	TRBJ1-5	TRBV28	CASSPPEGTGQPQHF	TGTGCCAGCAGTCCCCCCGAGGGGACGGGTCAGCCCCAGCATTTT
-	few	TRBJ2-3	TRBV6-1	CASSGLGSILSTDTQYF	TGTGCCAGCAGCGGGCTCGGGTCCATCCTAAGCACAGATACGCAGTATTTT
TRBD1	few	TRBJ2-7	TRBV25-1	CASSPREGGHEQYF	TGTGCCAGCAGCCCAAGGGAAGGGGGCCACGAGCAGTACTTC
-	many	TRBJ2-3	TRBV15	CATSRDTAVRDSSTDTQYF	TGTGCCACCAGCAGAGATACAGCGGTCCGGGACTCTAGCACAGATACGCAGTATTTT
-	many	TRBJ2-7	TRBV29-1	CSVETLRASSYEQYF	TGCAGCGTTGAAACCCTCAGGGCGTCTTCCTACGAGCAGTACTTC
-	few	TRBJ2-7	TRBV7-3	CASSLSGQGPYEQYF	TGTGCCAGCAGCTTAAGTGGGCAGGGACCCTACGAGCAGTACTTC
TRBD1	few	TRBJ2-3	TRBV5-1	CASSLTPDRRPDTQYF	TGCGCCAGCAGCTTGACCCCGGACAGGAGGCCTGATACGCAGTATTTT
-	many	TRBJ1-2	TRBV29-1	CSVDLGRYGYTF	TGCAGCGTTGACTTGGGTCGCTATGGCTACACCTTC
-	-	TRBJ1-4	TRBV28	CASSLTQGISEKLFF	TGTGCCAGCAGCCTGACGCAGGGGATAAGTGAAAAACTGTTTTTT
TRBD2	few	TRBJ2-3	TRBV7-6	CASSLAGTSGRAYTQYF	TGTGCCAGCAGCTTAGCGGGGACTAGCGGGAGGGCCTATACGCAGTATTTT
TRBD1	-	TRBJ2-7	TRBV12-3/TRBV12-4	CASSSWTGYEQYF	TGTGCCAGCAGTTCCTGGACAGGGTACGAGCAGTACTTC
-	-	TRBJ1-2	TRBV28	CASSLVGRDGYTF	TGTGCCAGCAGCTTGGTAGGGCGGGATGGCTACACCTTC